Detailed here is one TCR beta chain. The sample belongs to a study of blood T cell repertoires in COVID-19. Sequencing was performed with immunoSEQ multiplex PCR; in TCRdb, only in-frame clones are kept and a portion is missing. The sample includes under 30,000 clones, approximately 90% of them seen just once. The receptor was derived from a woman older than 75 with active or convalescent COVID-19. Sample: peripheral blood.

For the CDR3, the DNA is TGTGCCAGCAGTGACCCAAGAACTCCTCGGCGGAGTTCACCCCTCCACTTT. It yields the protein CASSDPRTPRRSSPLHF. The chain links TRBV6-4 to TRBJ1-6; D remains unclear. Germline CDR1 reads MRHNA; CDR2 reads SNTAGT. Between the trimmed V and J ends, which lost 2 bases and 9 bases, there was a span of 20 bases. The CDR3 sequence is 17 residues long.